These T cell receptor beta chains were read from a single sample in a study of ipilimumab plus nivolumab after autologous stem cell transplantation. Measured with immunoSEQ multiplex PCR; TCRdb has only the in-frame clones, and not every one. The repertoire includes approximately 80,000 clones, more than 80% of them detected once, and approximately 2.2% sits in the top ten. The starting material was PBMCs, obtained in a trial of ipilimumab plus nivolumab as post-transplant consolidation. The receptors come from a male donor with diffuse large B-cell lymphoma. Each CDR3 is given with its conserved first and last residue. A D gene is named only where the DNA matches it firmly. Clone size is not always given. Where it is, it says once, few, many or a class for expanded clones.

j_gene,len,d_gene,v_gene,abundance,CDR3aa,CDR3nt
TRBJ2-2,15,.,TRBV6-6,.,CASTLGTGNTGELFF,TGTGCCAGCACCCTCGGGACGGGAAACACCGGGGAGCTGTTTTTT
TRBJ1-4,13,.,TRBV6-5,.,CASSYLREVRLFF,TGTGCCAGCAGTTATCTCCGGGAAGTCCGGCTGTTTTTT
TRBJ2-3,16,.,TRBV12-2,once,CASRPGLAGGTDTQYF,TGTGCAAGTCGCCCGGGACTAGCGGGGGGCACAGATACGCAGTATTTT
TRBJ2-2,14,.,TRBV9,once,CASSSGTVTGELFF,TGTGCCAGCAGCTCAGGGACCGTCACCGGGGAGCTGTTTTTT
TRBJ1-1,15,.,TRBV19,once,CASIDPGGRNTEAFF,TGTGCCAGTATAGATCCCGGGGGGAGGAACACTGAAGCTTTCTTT
TRBJ2-5,11,.,TRBV6-6,.,CASSTQETQYF,TGTGCCAGCTCCACCCAAGAGACCCAGTACTTC
TRBJ2-1,13,TRBD1,TRBV27,.,CASTRQGGNEQFF,TGTGCCAGCACCAGACAGGGGGGCAATGAGCAGTTCTTC
TRBJ2-1,16,TRBD1,TRBV5-4,.,CASSSGRDRGHNEQFF,TGTGCCAGCAGCTCAGGACGGGACAGGGGCCACAATGAGCAGTTCTTC
TRBJ2-5,14,.,TRBV19,once,CASSEGRARETQYF,TGTGCCAGTAGCGAGGGCAGGGCGAGGGAGACCCAGTACTTC
TRBJ2-1,13,.,TRBV19,.,CASSIAFSHTQFF,TGTGCCAGTAGTATAGCGTTCTCCCATACGCAGTTCTTC
TRBJ2-1,13,.,TRBV2,once,CAKERGPYNEQFF,TGTGCCAAGGAACGGGGGCCCTACAATGAGCAGTTCTTC
TRBJ2-1,13,.,TRBV6-1,.,CASSEPFRDEQFF,TGTGCCAGCAGTGAACCGTTTAGGGATGAGCAGTTCTTC